These T cell receptor beta chains were read from a single sample in a study of blood T cell repertoires in COVID-19. The data were produced by immunoSEQ multiplex PCR, yet TCRdb's version contains in-frame clones alone and is incomplete. The profile shows some 180,000 clones, more than 85% of them singletons. The sequenced sample consisted of peripheral blood. These receptors were obtained from an elderly woman with COVID-19, enrolled during active disease. Both conserved end residues are part of each CDR3. The D gene is left open where the match is weak. Size is omitted from some rows. Given values are once, few, many or a class for expanded clones.

size: -
J: TRBJ2-7
D: TRBD2
V: TRBV19
CDR3: CASSILGGAHEQYF
DNA: TGTGCCAGTAGTATCCTCGGGGGGGCTCACGAGCAGTACTTC

size: -
J: TRBJ1-1
D: TRBD1
V: TRBV6-2/TRBV6-3
CDR3: CASSFIWDSTEAFF
DNA: TGTGCCAGCAGTTTCATTTGGGACAGCACTGAAGCTTTCTTT

size: -
J: TRBJ1-2
D: TRBD1
V: TRBV28
CDR3: CASTWTGGILADGYTF
DNA: TGTGCCAGCACCTGGACAGGGGGGATCTTAGCGGACGGCTACACCTTC

size: -
J: TRBJ1-2
D: -
V: TRBV11-2
CDR3: CASSSPRGDYGYTF
DNA: TGTGCCAGCAGCTCCCCGCGGGGGGACTATGGCTACACCTTC

size: -
J: TRBJ2-7
D: TRBD1
V: TRBV23-1
CDR3: CASSHTRSGGADYEQYF
DNA: TGCGCCAGCAGTCACACCCGGTCAGGGGGCGCAGACTACGAGCAGTACTTC

size: few
J: TRBJ2-7
D: -
V: TRBV5-1
CDR3: CASTGRGEEQYF
DNA: TGCGCCAGCACCGGCAGGGGAGAGGAGCAGTACTTC

size: -
J: TRBJ2-1
D: -
V: TRBV3-1/TRBV3-2
CDR3: CASSQAREQFF
DNA: TGTGCCAGCAGCCAAGCCCGGGAGCAGTTCTTC

size: -
J: TRBJ2-2
D: -
V: TRBV11-2
CDR3: CASSWQTGEGTGELFF
DNA: TGTGCCAGCAGCTGGCAGACAGGGGAGGGGACCGGGGAGCTGTTTTTT

size: -
J: TRBJ2-7
D: TRBD2
V: TRBV27
CDR3: CASKLSGRLVTYEQYF
DNA: TGTGCCAGCAAGCTTAGCGGGAGACTCGTTACCTACGAGCAGTACTTC

size: -
J: TRBJ2-7
D: -
V: TRBV6-2/TRBV6-3
CDR3: CASSMASHEQYF
DNA: TGTGCCAGCAGTATGGCTAGCCACGAGCAGTACTTC

size: -
J: TRBJ2-2
D: TRBD1
V: TRBV7-7
CDR3: CASSSYRGNGELFF
DNA: TGTGCTAGCAGCTCGTACAGGGGGAACGGGGAGCTGTTTTTT

size: -
J: TRBJ2-7
D: TRBD1
V: TRBV28
CDR3: CASSDPTGFYEQYF
DNA: TGTGCCAGCAGTGACCCGACAGGGTTCTACGAGCAGTACTTC

size: -
J: TRBJ2-7
D: -
V: TRBV29-1
CDR3: CSVVAPRDYEQYF
DNA: TGCAGCGTTGTGGCTCCCCGGGATTACGAGCAGTACTTC

size: -
J: TRBJ1-2
D: -
V: TRBV6-1
CDR3: CASSEATGSYTF
DNA: TGTGCCAGCAGTGAGGCGACTGGAAGCTACACCTTC

size: few
J: TRBJ2-7
D: -
V: TRBV7-9
CDR3: CASSPYPDSYEQYF
DNA: TGTGCCAGCAGCCCGTACCCAGACAGTTACGAGCAGTACTTC

size: -
J: TRBJ1-1
D: -
V: TRBV7-6
CDR3: CASSRTDDTEAFF
DNA: TGTGCCAGCAGCAGGACAGATGACACTGAAGCTTTCTTT

size: -
J: TRBJ2-2
D: -
V: TRBV29-1
CDR3: CSVVVGDTGELFF
DNA: TGCAGCGTTGTGGTAGGGGACACCGGGGAGCTGTTTTTT

size: -
J: TRBJ2-5
D: -
V: TRBV9
CDR3: CASSIKETQYF
DNA: TGTGCCAGCAGTATAAAAGAGACCCAGTACTTC

size: -
J: TRBJ1-1
D: TRBD1
V: TRBV6-1
CDR3: CASSQGRFTEAFF
DNA: TGTGCCAGCTCACAGGGGAGGTTCACTGAAGCTTTCTTT

size: -
J: TRBJ2-1
D: -
V: TRBV7-6
CDR3: CASSLAGLAEYNEQFF
DNA: TGTGCCAGCAGCTTAGCTGGCCTAGCTGAGTACAATGAGCAGTTCTTC

size: -
J: TRBJ2-1
D: -
V: TRBV6-5
CDR3: CASRRGELEQFF
DNA: TGTGCCAGCCGCAGGGGTGAGCTTGAGCAGTTCTTC

size: -
J: TRBJ1-2
D: -
V: TRBV6-5
CDR3: CASSYSRQASYGYTF
DNA: TGTGCCAGCAGTTACTCTCGACAGGCCTCCTATGGCTACACCTTC

size: -
J: TRBJ2-7
D: -
V: TRBV28
CDR3: CASSLLRGRQYF
DNA: TGTGCCAGCAGTTTATTACGGGGTCGGCAGTACTTC

size: -
J: TRBJ2-2
D: -
V: TRBV19
CDR3: CASRGGPRIGTGELFF
DNA: TGTGCCAGTAGGGGGGGGCCACGAATCGGGACCGGGGAGCTGTTTTTT

size: once
J: TRBJ2-1
D: -
V: TRBV11-3
CDR3: CASSLGGWGLHEQFF
DNA: TGTGCCAGCAGCTTAGGAGGCTGGGGCCTCCATGAGCAGTTCTTC

size: few
J: TRBJ1-4
D: -
V: TRBV28
CDR3: CASSLGRDMFF
DNA: TGTGCCAGCAGTTTGGGCCGGGATATGTTTTTT

size: -
J: TRBJ1-2
D: -
V: TRBV5-1
CDR3: CASSLEGEYGYTF
DNA: TGCGCCAGCAGCTTGGAAGGGGAATATGGCTACACCTTC

size: few
J: TRBJ1-2
D: -
V: TRBV24-1
CDR3: CATSDLGLNYGYTF
DNA: TGTGCCACCAGTGATTTGGGGCTAAACTATGGCTACACCTTC

size: -
J: TRBJ2-1
D: -
V: TRBV19
CDR3: CASRNLGGNYNEQFF
DNA: TGTGCCAGCCGAAACCTCGGCGGAAACTACAATGAGCAGTTCTTC

size: -
J: TRBJ2-2
D: TRBD1
V: TRBV6-2/TRBV6-3
CDR3: CASSPGTGVYGELFF
DNA: TGTGCCAGCAGTCCCGGGACAGGGGTTTATGGGGAGCTGTTTTTT

size: -
J: TRBJ1-6
D: -
V: TRBV10-3
CDR3: CAISEGSGSPLHF
DNA: TGTGCCATCAGTGAGGGTAGCGGTTCACCCCTCCACTTT

size: -
J: TRBJ2-1
D: TRBD1
V: TRBV7-6
CDR3: CASSMRRDRAYNEQFF
DNA: TGTGCCAGTTCAATGCGCCGGGACAGAGCTTACAATGAGCAGTTCTTC

size: -
J: TRBJ2-7
D: -
V: TRBV18
CDR3: CASSPPGSYEQYF
DNA: TGTGCCAGCTCACCACCGGGCTCTTACGAGCAGTACTTC

size: -
J: TRBJ1-1
D: -
V: TRBV9
CDR3: CASSSPAGVATEAFF
DNA: TGTGCCAGCAGCTCCCCCGCAGGGGTTGCCACTGAAGCTTTCTTT

size: few
J: TRBJ1-6
D: -
V: TRBV10-3
CDR3: CATGSLGQRNSPLHF
DNA: TGTGCCACCGGCTCTCTAGGACAGAGAAATTCACCCCTCCACTTT

size: -
J: TRBJ2-1
D: -
V: TRBV28
CDR3: CASSPTSRNEQFF
DNA: TGTGCCAGCAGTCCAACATCTAGGAATGAGCAGTTCTTC

size: -
J: TRBJ1-4
D: TRBD1
V: TRBV20-1
CDR3: CSAGTDEKLFF
DNA: TGCAGTGCCGGGACAGACGAAAAACTGTTTTTT

size: -
J: TRBJ1-5
D: -
V: TRBV18
CDR3: CASSQGINQPQHF
DNA: TGTGCCAGCTCACAGGGGATCAATCAGCCCCAGCATTTT

size: -
J: TRBJ1-1
D: -
V: TRBV6-5
CDR3: CASRPGHFVEAFF
DNA: TGTGCCAGCAGGCCGGGACATTTCGTTGAAGCTTTCTTT